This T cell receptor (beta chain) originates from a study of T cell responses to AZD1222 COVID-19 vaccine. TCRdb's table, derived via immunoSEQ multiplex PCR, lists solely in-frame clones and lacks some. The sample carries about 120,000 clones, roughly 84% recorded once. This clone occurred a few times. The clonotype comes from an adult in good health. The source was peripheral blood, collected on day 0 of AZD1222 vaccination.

The CDR3 sequence: CASSVLLTSGGANTGELFF. In DNA, the CDR3 is TGCGCCAGCAGCGTCCTCCTGACTAGCGGGGGCGCGAACACCGGGGAGCTGTTTTTT. The chain combines TRBV5-1 with TRBJ2-2; 12 nucleotides align to TRBD2. The CDR3 has 19 amino acids. Per germline, CDR1 SGHRS and CDR2 YFSETQ. After removal of 4 bases from V and 0 bases from J, the junction contained 10 bases not matched to a gene.